This T cell receptor (beta chain) was documented in a study of CD8+CD57+ T cells in acquired aplastic anemia listed by TCRdb under 2018. General notes on the study: A mean of around 3.2 ug of DNA, ranging from roughly 0.2 to 27.4 ug, was extracted from sorted CD4+ and CD8+ cells. A CD8+CD57+ expansion meant a frequency higher than the mean frequency seen in healthy subjects.

CDR1 and CDR2 are drawn from the germline V gene: SQVTM, ANQGSEA. Relative to germline, V is 3 bases shorter and J is 5 bases shorter, with 10 bases between their ends. The CDR3 runs 12 residues from the cysteine to the phenylalanine. This entry keeps only the CDR3 DNA: 36 bases, framed from base 1. Expansion of CD8+CD57+ cells had been shown by flow cytometry in the patients chosen for sequencing. Every patient had severe acquired aplastic anemia, diagnosed using the International Study of Aplastic Anemia and Agranulocytosis and Camitta criteria. No patient had received any therapy when blood was sampled. In the study, sorted CD4+ and CD8+ blood T cells from patients with severe aplastic anemia and from healthy subjects underwent deep sequencing of TCR repertoires. Patients were enrolled in the USA under clinicaltrials.gov protocols 00001620, 01623167, 00001397, 00071045, 00081523 and 00961064. Ficoll-Paque density gradient centrifugation was used to isolate peripheral blood mononuclear cells. Before DNA was extracted, CD4+ and CD8+ T cells were sorted using either FACS or magnetic beads.

This clonotype was found many times. Which antigen it targets is not known. The record has no base qualities; no much larger clone is one base away. The paper's findings and limits, for the study overall: Although 25 to 30 CD8+ CDR3 sequences were shared by patients and controls, these sequences appeared highly expressed in patients and within the immunodominant clones of patients. No significant difference in CD8+ Simpson's diversity was found between patients and healthy controls (P=0.060).

TCR beta VDJ combination and CDR3 sequence profiling used genomic DNA as the template. An Illumina HiSeq 2000 was the platform used for TCR repertoire sequencing. The authors' pipeline ran thus. TRBV/TRBJ rearrangement plots, CDR3 size and DJ length profiles, and Simpson's diversity index were used to evaluate the repertoires. The most abundant DNA sequence in the deep sequencing data was defined as the immunodominant clone. CDR3 amino acid sequences were screened for sharing across subjects and were compared with published repertoires and the VDJdb database. TCRdb reprocessing: public reads trimmed at Q25 with fastp, clones called with MiXCR, in-frame beta chains kept. Each record represents a unique CDR3 protein, reported with the most common genes and DNA among its rows. It is TCRdb's table, rather than the study itself, that gives the V and J calls and clone size. The sample yields 210,000 or so distinct CDR3 sequences; about half were counted once. 20% of the sample is held by the ten biggest clonotypes.

This clonotype was obtained from a human donor with aplastic anemia. Sequencing was done on a sample of sorted CD4+, CD8+, or CD8+CD57+ T cells (not recorded which) from PBMCs. The chain joins TRBV29-1 to TRBJ2-5; D gene: possibly TRBD1, on 5 matching bases. For the CDR3, the sequence is CSVEGLEETQYF. The base sequence is TGCAGCGTTGAGGGGCTAGAGGAGACCCAGTACTTC.